This T cell receptor (beta chain) was captured by sequencing in a study of blood T cell repertoires in COVID-19. Study-level background: The cDNA or gDNA used as material had been derived from T cells, B-cell-depleted T cells, or PBMCs.

Per the original methods: Reference gene primer amplification gave nucleated cell count estimates. Assay: immunoSEQ multiplex PCR; the TCRdb copy retains only in-frame clones and omits some. D and trimming were read from the DNA, whereas the V and J calls and clone size are those reported in that table. The sample contains roughly 150,000 clones, approximately 80% of which appear only once. Participants were placed into cohorts based on the clinical history they reported. The study recruited exposed participants who had met a COVID-19 case within 2 weeks before entry. Per the germline V gene, CDR1 is MNHEY and CDR2 is SVGAGI. CDR3 size: 13 residues. The junction had 7 bases not matched to a gene; V was cut back by 4 bases and J by 8 bases.

This sequence was found in a man between 70 and 80 years old who had been exposed to COVID-19. The specimen sequenced was PBMCs or T cells enriched from blood (not recorded which). The genes are TRBV6-5 and TRBJ1-2; 7 nucleotides line up with TRBD1. For the CDR3, the DNA is TGTGCCAGCAGTTCACAGGGGTCTCAGGGCTACACCTTC. Protein: CASSSQGSQGYTF.